A single T cell receptor (beta chain) is shown here with its context. A few counts support this clonotype. The specificity of this receptor is unknown. It has no much larger one-base neighbor in the sample; base qualities were not kept. The sample comes from a study of T-cell memory formation after mild COVID-19 (dated by TCRdb to 2020 to 2022). Notes on the research overall: Most TCR sequence clusters were specific to one of the two donors. Longitudinal TCRalpha and TCRbeta repertoire sequencing tracked T-cell clones expanding and contracting after mild COVID-19 in a couple of donors. Two young, previously healthy adult volunteers, one female and one male, were included in the cohort.

Per the germline V gene, SGHRS is the CDR1 and YFSETQ is the CDR2. Counted from cysteine to phenylalanine, this CDR3 has 12 amino acids. The entry retains the CDR3 DNA only, 36 bases that are in frame from base 1. Relative to germline, V is 3 bases shorter and J is 5 bases shorter, with 9 bases between their ends. PBMCs were isolated by Ficoll-Paque density gradient centrifugation. On the study overall, not on this receptor specifically: Some responding clones were found in pre-infection memory, which suggests that pre-existing cross-reactive memory T cells took part in the SARS-CoV-2 response. SARS-CoV-2 specificity was not confirmed for the second-wave clones peaking on day 37. Contracting CD4+ clones were found mainly in CM and EM memory subsets, while CD8+ clones were enriched in EMRA. Only a couple of mild cases were covered in the study, and larger cohorts including severe cases with pre-infection samples were considered necessary. Balanced CD4/CD8 phenotypes were observed for clones contracting from day 15 to 85, whereas a bias towards CD4+ was observed for a second wave of clones expanding from day 15 to 37.

The sequencing machine was an Illumina NovaSeq 6000. TCRalpha and TCRbeta cDNA libraries were constructed by 5'RACE with constant-segment primers, with sample barcodes and unique molecular identifiers being introduced. RNA was extracted from every sample with Trizol reagent. Libraries were amplified in two PCR steps, with a second sample barcode and Illumina TruSeq adapters added in the second step. Libraries were sequenced on an Illumina NovaSeq with 2 x 150 bp paired-end reads. In the authors' own workflow: Demultiplexing of reads and collapsing into UMI-guided consensus sequences were performed with migec v1.2.7. Using mixcr v2.1.11, the UMI consensuses were aligned to TRA and TRB V and J templates and assembled into clonotypes. A clonotype was counted as expanded or contracted only when both edgeR and NoisET called the clonotype significant, with the noise models trained on biological replicates. edgeR calls used a false discovery rate-adjusted p below 0.01 and a log2 fold-change threshold of 1. As an exploratory analysis of dynamics, max-normalized trajectories of the 1000 most abundant clonotypes were examined with PCA combined with hierarchical clustering. Separately sequenced CD4+ and CD8+ repertoires were used to assign the CD4 or CD8 phenotype of responding clones. TCRdb itself trimmed the public reads at Q25 with fastp, ran MiXCR and retained productive beta chains. CDR3 protein sequences are deduplicated, and each keeps its most common genes and DNA. TCRdb, not the authors, supplied the V and J calls. The sample yields 300,000 to 350,000 distinct CDR3 sequences; just under 20% were counted once. Of the sample, under 25% is held by the ten largest clones.

This chain is built from TRBV5-1 and TRBJ2-7, with the D gene too uncertain to name. The clonotype originates from a man aged 18 to 30 who had mild COVID-19 (a few samples of this study predate the infection). The sample titles of this study are shuffled in the database, so cell type and time point are left out; the donor was told from shared clones. The sequenced sample consisted of PBMCs or a T cell subset sorted from them (not recorded which). The sequenced DNA: TGCGCCAGCAGCTCCAGAATAAACGAGCAGTACTTC. It translates to CASSSRINEQYF.